This TCR beta chain was sequenced for a study of blood T cell repertoires in COVID-19 (dated by TCRdb to 2019 to 2021). For the wider study: Samples covering the acute and convalescent phases of COVID-19 were provided by collaborators in the United States, Italy and Spain. The prospective study material was composed of cDNA or gDNA derived from T cells, B-cell-depleted T cells, or PBMCs. Subjects who had been exposed to COVID-19, were actively infected with it, or had recovered from it provided the deeply sampled blood TCRbeta repertoires that made up the dataset. The repertoires were released in a freely available public database intended as a resource for research on the immune response to SARS-CoV-2. Samples came from the ongoing ImmuneRACE study (first 160 participants) plus 1,254 subjects from 6 global collaborators. A de-identified subject ID, COVID-19 status, age in years and sex were almost always included in the sample metadata. Where HLA class I and class II types were available, the types were taken from metadata supplied by the sample provider, not from assay-based typing.

The cysteine opens and the phenylalanine closes a CDR3 of 15 amino acids. CDR3 DNA is the only sequence kept; it has 45 bases, read in frame from the first base. Compared with germline, V lacks 3 bases and J lacks 10 bases; bases without a gene match: 12. The CDR1 and CDR2 encoded by the germline V gene are SGDLS and YYNGEE. Here is what the overall study found, with its caveats: How much clinical and demographic metadata was included differed by source and by participant, and the metadata was provided uncurated.

Concerning this clone: Its antigen remains unidentified. No base qualities exist here, and no much larger clone lies one base off it.

Whole blood was collected in K2EDTA tubes by collaborating institutions according to the institutions' own protocols. Collaborator samples were shipped for TCRbeta analysis as frozen whole blood, isolated PBMCs, or DNA extracted from either sample type. The immunoSEQ Assay, a bias-controlled multiplex PCR, was used to amplify TCRbeta CDR3 regions from genomic DNA. In the authors' own workflow: The number of nucleated cells in each sample was estimated by amplification of reference gene primers within the assay. Sequence reads were collapsed and filtered to measure the absolute abundance of every unique TCRbeta CDR3 rearrangement. Productive Simpson clonality was computed per sample as the square root of Simpson's diversity index over productive rearrangements. In its TCRdb copy, this immuneACCESS table keeps in-frame sequences only and misses some clones. Where compared with another copy, unresolved V genes explain less than half of these, and the others have no known cause. That table gives V, J and clone size, and the DNA gave D and trimming. This sample lists about 50,000 clones; around 89% were detected once. Roughly 2.2% of the sample is in the top ten clones.

This sequence originates from a human donor in a cohort sampled during active COVID-19. The sequenced sample was peripheral blood. This sequence uses TRBV9 and TRBJ2-2, and 7 junction bases match TRBD2. The CDR3 protein is CASSANLADGEELFF. The bases are TGTGCCAGCAGCGCGAATCTAGCGGATGGGGAGGAGCTGTTTTTT.